Below, 18 T cell receptor beta chains from the same sample are listed, as sequenced in a study of graft-versus-host responses after intestinal transplantation. Antigen specificity for these receptors is unknown. Sequenced by immunoSEQ multiplex PCR; TCRdb stores in-frame clones only, minus some. The sample includes some 70,000 clones, over 75% seen only once; the top ten take under 9.5%. The sample in question was unstimulated CD8+ T cells sorted from spleen or lymph node cells, obtained before transplant. These receptors were taken from a human donor who was the organ donor for an intestinal transplant.

The chain uses TRBV9 and TRBJ2-7; 9 bases fit TRBD1. This CDR3 has 15 residues. The ends lost 5 bases at V and 4 bases at J; junction bases unmatched: 10. The V gene's germline CDR1 is SGDLS and CDR2 YYNGEE. The CDR3 nucleotides read TGTGCCAGCAGTGGAGGACAGGGGAAACCTTACGAGCAGTACTTC. Translation: CASSGGQGKPYEQYF.

The chain carries TRBV9 and TRBJ2-1; a possible D gene is TRBD2 (6 bases). CDR3 size: 15 residues. The germline V gene has CDR1 SGDLS and CDR2 YYNGEE. V was cut by 0 bases and J by 3 bases, with 10 bases left in between. The CDR3 sequence is CASSVVEGLYNEQFF. The CDR3 DNA sequence: TGTGCCAGCAGCGTAGTTGAGGGACTCTACAATGAGCAGTTCTTC.

The chain links TRBV27 to TRBJ1-6; D call uncertain. Germline CDR1 is MNHEY and CDR2 is SMNVEV (reference sequence). V lost 6 bases and J lost 7, with 10 bases in between. This CDR3 has 13 amino acids. For the CDR3, the DNA is TGTGCCAGCAGGCCGACTGGGAATTCACCCCTCCACTTT. This sequence encodes CASRPTGNSPLHF.

V and J are TRBV6-1 and TRBJ1-5; 7 nucleotides agree with TRBD1. This CDR3 has 14 residues. The germline gives CDR1 MNHNS, CDR2 SASEGT. The ends lost 5 bases at V and 5 bases at J; junction bases unmatched: 6. The CDR3 DNA reads TGTGCCAGCAGTCCTGGGACAGATTATCAGCCCCAGCATTTT. Its protein is CASSPGTDYQPQHF.

V and J are TRBV7-9 and TRBJ1-6; the D is unclear. Trimming pared 2 bases from V and 0 bases from J, leaving 8 bases between. Germline V gene lookup returns CDR1 SEHNR and CDR2 FQNEAQ (reference sequence). There are 16 residues in the CDR3. DNA for the CDR3: TGTGCCAGCAGCTTAAGGGATCTCTCCTATAATTCACCCCTCCACTTT. It specifies CASSLRDLSYNSPLHF.

The rearrangement links TRBV18 to TRBJ1-5; maybe TRBD1 (6 bases). CDR1 KGHSH and CDR2 LQKENI come from the germline V gene. Trimming removed 5 bases from V and 0 bases from J, with 14 bases in between. The CDR3 is made up of 16 amino acids. CDR3 in amino acids: CASSTGTPPSNQPQHF. CDR3 bases: TGTGCCAGCTCAACAGGGACACCGCCTAGCAATCAGCCCCAGCATTTT.

The chain links TRBV19 to TRBJ2-7; D is possibly TRBD1 or TRBD2 (5 bases each). V lost 0 bases to trimming and J lost 0 bases, with 12 bases between them. The germline gives CDR1 LNHDA, CDR2 SQIVND (reference sequence). The CDR3 length is 16 residues. CDR3 sequence reads: CASSIEWGPSSYEQYF. In nucleotides, the CDR3 is TGTGCCAGTAGTATAGAGTGGGGACCCAGCTCCTACGAGCAGTACTTC.

This clone was recorded a few times. The chain recombines TRBV7-9 with TRBJ1-1, with unresolved D. V was pared by 4 bases and J by 2 bases, with 14 bases between. The germline gives CDR1 SEHNR, CDR2 FQNEAQ (reference sequence). The CDR3 extends over 15 amino acids. This CDR3 reads CASSSFRSGNTEAFF. The CDR3 DNA reads TGTGCCAGCAGCTCCTTTAGGTCAGGCAACACTGAAGCTTTCTTT.

The genes are TRBV4-1 and TRBJ1-1; a weak D match, TRBD1 (5 bases). Germline CDR1 and CDR2: MGHRA and YSYEKL. V shed 5 bases and J shed 0 bases, with 16 bases lying between them. The CDR3 loop spans 16 amino acids. The CDR3: CASSSGGEGVNTEAFF. The CDR3 DNA reads as TGCGCCAGCAGCTCGGGAGGGGAAGGAGTGAACACTGAAGCTTTCTTT.

The chain joins TRBV27 to TRBJ1-6, with a tentative D call TRBD1 (5 bases). Germline CDR1 MNHEY, CDR2 SMNVEV (reference sequence). V lost 0 bases to trimming and J lost 0 bases, with 15 bases between them. The CDR3 is 19 amino acids. In DNA, the CDR3 is TGTGCCAGCAGTTTATCGCGGCGGGGGATGAACTCCTATAATTCACCCCTCCACTTT. Translated, it gives CASSLSRRGMNSYNSPLHF.

V and J are TRBV6-5 and TRBJ2-5; possible D gene TRBD2, 7 bases. Trimming left V 10 bases short and J 4 bases short, with 13 bases between. Germline V CDR1 and CDR2: MNHEY, SVGAGI. The CDR3 has 12 amino acids. Here the CDR3 reads CAKGGAPETQYF. DNA of the CDR3: TGTGCCAAAGGGGGGGCGCCAGAGACCCAGTACTTC.

V gene TRBV5-1 combines with J gene TRBJ2-7, with 8 bases identical to TRBD2. The V gene end was trimmed by 3 bases and the J gene end by 4 bases; junction bases not matched to a gene: 9. This CDR3 region has 15 residues. In germline, CDR1 is SGHRS, CDR2 YFSETQ. CDR3 residues: CASSYGIAGSYEQYF. The DNA for the CDR3 is TGCGCCAGCAGCTACGGGATAGCGGGGTCTTACGAGCAGTACTTC.

CDR3 in DNA: TGCGCCAGCAGCTTGATGGCAGGGGCTAACTATGGCTACACCTTC. This encodes CASSLMAGANYGYTF. The chain recombines TRBV5-1 with TRBJ1-2, with D possibly TRBD1 on 6 matching bases. Germline assignment: CDR1 SGHRS and CDR2 YFSETQ. Deletions cut 1 base from V and 0 bases from J, with 10 bases between. CDR3 size: 15 residues.

Written as DNA, the CDR3 is TGTGCCACAGCCGGAGTGGGGCTTAAGTTTGGCTACACCTTC. This sequence encodes CATAGVGLKFGYTF. The gene calls are TRBV7-9 and TRBJ1-2; weak D call: TRBD1 (5 bases). Trimming took 10 bases from V and 7 from J, leaving 22 bases between them. This CDR3 is built from 14 residues. Germline CDR1 is SEHNR and CDR2 is FQNEAQ (reference sequence).

This chain links TRBV7-7 with TRBJ2-3; 8 bases agree with TRBD2. Trimming cost V 2 bases and J 2 bases; bases outside gene matches: 3. Germline V gene lookup returns CDR1 SSHAT and CDR2 FNYEAQ (reference sequence). The CDR3 has 15 residues. CDR3 amino acids: CASSLSSGFTDTQYF. For the CDR3, the DNA is TGTGCCAGCAGCTTATCTAGCGGGTTCACAGATACGCAGTATTTT.

This clone showed up just a few times. This chain joins TRBV28 and TRBJ2-1, with 7 bases identical to TRBD2. There are 15 residues in the CDR3. Germline V lookup: CDR1 MDHEN, CDR2 SYDVKM. V was clipped by 6 bases and J by 5 bases; unmatched bases: 10. CDR3 protein: CASRLPGLSNNEQFF. CDR3 in DNA: TGTGCCAGCAGACTACCGGGACTATCAAACAATGAGCAGTTCTTC. Combining the CDR3 with reference TRBV28 and TRBJ2-1 gives the whole variable domain DVKVTQSSRYLVKRTGEKVFLECVQDMDHENMFWYRQDPGLGLRLIYFSYDVKMKEKGDIPEGYSVSREKKERFSLILESASTNQTSMYLCASRLPGLSNNEQFFGPGTRLTVL.

The V and J genes are TRBV15 and TRBJ1-2, with D tentatively TRBD1 (5 bases). The V end lost 0 bases, the J end lost 3 bases, and 14 bases lay between the germline ends. This CDR3 comprises 16 residues. Germline V lookup: CDR1 LNHNV, CDR2 YYDKDF (reference sequence). CDR3 nucleotide sequence: TGTGCCACCAGCAGAGATCGGGGCCACTCCGACTATGGCTACACCTTC. It yields the protein CATSRDRGHSDYGYTF.

This chain connects TRBV27 to TRBJ2-7, with 13 bases aligning to TRBD2. Per germline, CDR1 MNHEY and CDR2 SMNVEV (reference sequence). The CDR3 covers 18 residues. Trimming took 6 bases from V and 2 from J; bases not matched to a gene: 13. The chain's CDR3 is CASSPVTTSGGTTYEQYF. The CDR3 nucleotides read TGTGCCAGCAGCCCAGTCACGACTAGCGGGGGGACAACCTACGAGCAGTACTTC.